This TCR beta chain was sequenced during a study of blood T cell repertoires in COVID-19. Study summary: Sample material is recorded as cDNA or gDNA derived from T cells, B-cell-depleted T cells, or PBMCs.

V gave up 2 bases and J gave up 2 bases; unmatched junction bases: 0. CDR3 size: 14 residues. CDR1 and CDR2 (germline): MNHEY, SMNVEV (reference sequence). As handled by the study authors: Amplified reference gene primers provided the basis for estimating nucleated cell counts. TCRdb's copy holds only in-frame clones and misses some; the assay was immunoSEQ multiplex PCR. The DNA was the basis for D and trimming; V, J and clone size are from that table. The sample has 250,000 to 300,000 clones; over 70% are singletons. This clonotype originated in a woman between 40 and 55 years old who had recovered from COVID-19. The chain couples TRBV27 to TRBJ1-5; TRBD1 agrees at 7 bases. Sequencing was performed on peripheral blood. As DNA, the CDR3 is TGTGCCAGCAGTTTAACAGGGGGCAATCAGCCCCAGCATTTT. This codes for CASSLTGGNQPQHF.